The 25 T cell receptor beta chains in this list originate from one sample, sequenced in a study of T cell repertoires in cytomegalovirus infection. TCRdb called the reads again in MiXCR, with one record for every CDR3 protein. Of a few hundred thousand distinct CDR3 sequences detected, roughly a sixth appear once; the ten largest clones hold 12%. The sequenced sample consisted of PBMCs. The source is a human donor in good health (CMV status not recorded). Some clones in this sample may be carry-over from other donors' samples.

The CDR3 loop reads CASSSPVGPGPRNEQFF. The CDR3, as DNA: TGCGCCAGCAGCTCCCCCGTAGGGCCAGGGCCTCGCAATGAGCAGTTCTTC. The genes are TRBV5-1 and TRBJ2-1; possibly TRBD1 for D (5 bases). The CDR3 has 17 amino acids. Germline assignment: CDR1 SGHRS and CDR2 YFSETQ. The ends were cut back, 3 bases at V and 6 bases at J, with 22 bases in the middle.

J is TRBJ1-3 and V is TRBV4-2, with D hard to call. V lost 1 base, J lost 4 bases, and 14 bases lay in between. Looked up from germline, CDR1 is LGHNA and CDR2 is YNFKEQ. This CDR3 comprises 16 residues. Written as DNA, the CDR3 is TGTGCCAGCAGCCAAGGGGTCATGGTGGCAGGAAACACCATATATTTT. Protein: CASSQGVMVAGNTIYF.

V gene TRBV7-2 combines with J gene TRBJ1-6; D is perhaps TRBD1 (6 bases). The V end lost 1 base, the J end lost 10 bases, and 14 bases lay between the germline ends. Per the germline V gene, CDR1 is SGHTA and CDR2 is FQGNSA. This CDR3 contains 15 residues. CDR3 region: CASSLVGGQSSPLHF. In DNA, the CDR3 is TGTGCCAGCAGCTTAGTCGGGGGGCAAAGCTCACCCCTCCACTTT.

The table lists this clonotype with a few counts. V gene TRBV20-1 combines with J gene TRBJ2-3; TRBD2 matches 14 bases. Germline assignment: CDR1 DFQATT and CDR2 SNEGSKA (reference sequence). The CDR3 runs 17 residues. The trim removed 5 bases at V and 14 bases at J, leaving 21 bases unmatched. Here the CDR3 reads CSAAIGRTSGGSYFRYF. In DNA, the CDR3 is TGCAGTGCTGCGATCGGGAGGACTAGCGGGGGGTCGTATTTTAGGTATTTT.

This clonotype appeared many times. The chain joins TRBV7-2 to TRBJ2-1; D is unresolved. V lost 5 bases and J 7 bases, leaving 12 bases between the germline ends. This CDR3 contains 13 residues. Germline V gene sequence: CDR1 SGHTA, CDR2 FQGNSA. CDR3 coding DNA: TGTGCCAGCAGCCCTAGTCGGCGGAATGAGCAGTTCTTC. Its translation: CASSPSRRNEQFF.

There are a few counts of this clonotype. The chain combines TRBV4-1 with TRBJ1-3; D unresolved. Germline CDR1 reads MGHRA; CDR2 reads YSYEKL. Trimming pared 0 bases from V and 1 base from J, leaving 13 bases between. The CDR3 runs to 17 residues. CDR3 protein: CASSQELVGGSGNTIYF. CDR3 in DNA: TGCGCCAGCAGCCAAGAATTGGTAGGTGGATCTGGAAACACCATATATTTT.

This clonotype occurred many times. The gene calls are TRBV28 and TRBJ1-3; D is perhaps TRBD1 (6 bases). The CDR3 runs 17 residues. The germline V and J ends were trimmed by 2 bases and 0 bases, with 14 bases remaining between them. Germline assignment: CDR1 MDHEN and CDR2 SYDVKM. CDR3 residues: CASSLAGASSSGNTIYF. CDR3 nucleotides: TGTGCCAGCAGTTTAGCAGGGGCCTCAAGCTCTGGAAACACCATATATTTT. Combining the CDR3 with reference TRBV28 and TRBJ1-3 gives the whole variable domain DVKVTQSSRYLVKRTGEKVFLECVQDMDHENMFWYRQDPGLGLRLIYFSYDVKMKEKGDIPEGYSVSREKKERFSLILESASTNQTSMYLCASSLAGASSSGNTIYFGEGSWLTVV.

V and J are TRBV20-1 and TRBJ1-1; D unclear. Germline V gives CDR1 DFQATT, CDR2 SNEGSKA (reference sequence). The CDR3 loop spans 13 amino acids. V was trimmed by 3 bases and J by 0 bases, leaving 8 bases between them. This CDR3 is CSARADLNTEAFF. CDR3 DNA: TGCAGTGCTAGGGCGGATTTGAACACTGAAGCTTTCTTT.

CDR3 protein: CASSRRDNSLHF. The CDR3 DNA is TGTGCCAGCAGCCGGCGGGACAATAGCCTCCACTTT. This chain connects TRBV5-6 to TRBJ1-6; weak D call: TRBD1 (6 bases). Trimming took 4 bases from V and 15 from J, leaving 14 bases between them. The germline gives CDR1 SGHDT, CDR2 YYEEEE. This CDR3 contains 12 residues.

The chain recombines TRBV27 with TRBJ2-7, with a possible D match to TRBD1 (6 bases). Germline V CDR1 and CDR2: MNHEY, SMNVEV (reference sequence). With 3 bases removed from V and 6 bases from J, the gap between germline ends came to 12 bases. CDR3 size: 13 residues. CDR3 nucleotides: TGTGCCAGCAGTTTTGGACAGAACGCCGAGCAGTACTTC. This codes for CASSFGQNAEQYF.

CDR3 nucleotides: TGTGCCAGCTCACCAAGCGCGGGGCCGAGCACTGAAGCTTTCTTT. Amino acids: CASSPSAGPSTEAFF. V is TRBV18 and J is TRBJ1-1; TRBD1 might be the D (5 bases). The V gene's germline CDR1 is KGHSH and CDR2 LQKENI. V lost 2 bases and J 4 bases, leaving 14 bases between the germline ends. This CDR3 has 15 amino acids.

This clonotype appeared a few times. This sequence joins TRBV20-1 and TRBJ2-1, with 8 bases that match TRBD1. Germline CDR1 is DFQATT and CDR2 is SNEGSKA (reference sequence). J lost 8 bases, V lost 6 bases, and 9 bases had no gene match. CDR3 length: 13 amino acids. CDR3 loop: CSAERQGADEQFF. For the CDR3, the DNA is TGCAGTGCCGAACGCCAGGGGGCCGATGAGCAGTTCTTC.

The V call is TRBV28, the J call TRBJ2-1; no clear D gene. V was cut by 5 bases and J by 3 bases, with 14 bases left in between. Germline V gives CDR1 MDHEN, CDR2 SYDVKM. The CDR3 is made up of 15 amino acids. The CDR3 nucleotides are TGTGCCAGCAGTCTCGGGTCAGGTTACTACAATGAGCAGTTCTTC. Translating it yields CASSLGSGYYNEQFF. The full variable domain, with the rest looked up from reference TRBV28 and TRBJ2-1, is DVKVTQSSRYLVKRTGEKVFLECVQDMDHENMFWYRQDPGLGLRLIYFSYDVKMKEKGDIPEGYSVSREKKERFSLILESASTNQTSMYLCASSLGSGYYNEQFFGPGTRLTVL.

This clonotype was detected a few times. The gene calls are TRBV7-9 and TRBJ2-3; D might be TRBD1 or TRBD2, each matching 6 bases. The CDR3 length is 17 residues. Looked up from germline, CDR1 is SEHNR and CDR2 is FQNEAQ (reference sequence). V lost 5 bases and J 0 bases, leaving 18 bases between the germline ends. CDR3 amino acids: CASSPGFPGASTDTQYF. CDR3 DNA: TGTGCCAGCAGCCCGGGATTTCCGGGGGCTAGCACAGATACGCAGTATTTT.

The V gene is TRBV28, the J gene TRBJ2-3, with D uncertain. Trimming pared 2 bases from V and 7 bases from J, leaving 16 bases between. In germline, CDR1 is MDHEN, CDR2 SYDVKM. The CDR3 loop spans 15 amino acids. The CDR3, as DNA: TGTGCCAGCAGTTTAAGTCCCCTCCCCCGGTATACGCAGTATTTT. This codes for CASSLSPLPRYTQYF.

The chain links TRBV5-1 to TRBJ2-1, with TRBD1 identical over 9 bases. The CDR3 consists of 14 residues. CDR1 SGHRS and CDR2 YFSETQ come from the germline V gene. Losses at the gene ends were 4 bases for V and 5 bases for J; bases not matched to a gene: 4. The CDR3 is CASSLGQGNNEQFF. CDR3 coding DNA: TGCGCCAGCAGCCTAGGACAGGGGAACAATGAGCAGTTCTTC.

V gene TRBV4-3 combines with J gene TRBJ2-7; 10 bases match TRBD2. CDR3 size: 15 residues. Per germline, CDR1 LGHNA and CDR2 YSLEER. Trimming at V came to 2 bases and at J to 0 bases, leaving 1 base not matched to a gene. CDR3 DNA: TGCGCCAGCAGCCAACTAGCGGGGGACTCCTACGAGCAGTACTTC. Amino acid sequence: CASSQLAGDSYEQYF.

The chain links TRBV15 to TRBJ2-7, with 9 bases aligning to TRBD1. The CDR3 is made up of 19 amino acids. V lost 5 bases to trimming and J lost 3 bases; unmatched junction nucleotides: 20. Germline V gives CDR1 LNHNV, CDR2 YYDKDF (reference sequence). The CDR3 DNA reads TGTGCCACCAGCGCCGGGACCGGGACAGGGATCGGGGCCCTCTACGAGCAGTACTTC. Amino acids: CATSAGTGTGIGALYEQYF.

Ten or more counts support this clonotype. V usage is TRBV7-9 and J usage is TRBJ2-7; unclear D gene. This CDR3 contains 16 residues. Germline loops: CDR1 SEHNR, CDR2 FQNEAQ (reference sequence). V gave up 5 bases and J gave up 2 bases, with 19 bases separating them. The CDR3 is CASSLSGTVYPYEQYF. The CDR3 coding sequence is TGTGCCAGCAGCCTCAGTGGCACAGTATACCCCTACGAGCAGTACTTC.

This clonotype was seen only once. The chain employs TRBV18 and TRBJ1-5; 8 bases are a match to TRBD1. CDR1 KGHSH and CDR2 LQKENI come from the germline V gene. The trim removed 4 bases at V and 6 bases at J, leaving 8 bases unmatched. The CDR3 consists of 15 residues. The CDR3, as DNA: TGTGCCAGCTCACTACAGTCTGACAGGGGTCAGCCCCAGCATTTT. It codes for CASSLQSDRGQPQHF.

This clonotype was recorded a few times. The V and J genes are TRBV6-1 and TRBJ2-7; tentatively, D is TRBD1 (6 bases). CDR3 size: 16 residues. Per germline, CDR1 MNHNS and CDR2 SASEGT. Trimming removed 0 bases from V and 2 bases from J, with 14 bases in between. As DNA, the CDR3 is TGTGCCAGCAGTGAAGCTGGGGGACACATTGCCTACGAGCAGTACTTC. Amino acid sequence: CASSEAGGHIAYEQYF.

Only a few counts were recorded for this clonotype. CDR3 protein: CASSPSGNQETQYF. The CDR3 coding sequence is TGTGCCAGCAGTCCCTCCGGGAACCAAGAGACCCAGTACTTC. J is TRBJ2-5 and V is TRBV12-3 or TRBV12-4, with D tentatively TRBD2 (5 bases). V was cut by 5 bases and J by 0 bases, with 10 bases left in between. The CDR3 runs 14 residues.

The chain couples TRBV28 to TRBJ2-2; D is tentatively TRBD1 or TRBD2 (5 bases each). From germline, CDR1 is MDHEN and CDR2 SYDVKM. Trimming cost V 6 bases and J 5 bases, with 19 bases left between them. This CDR3 comprises 16 residues. This chain's CDR3 is CASRSGAGGGTGELFF. As DNA, the CDR3 is TGTGCCAGCAGATCGGGCGCTGGGGGTGGGACCGGGGAGCTGTTTTTT.

This clonotype has more than one count but fewer than ten. The J gene is TRBJ2-5, the V gene TRBV28, with D possibly called TRBD1 or TRBD2 (6 bases each). Germline CDR1 and CDR2: MDHEN and SYDVKM. Deletions cut 5 bases from V and 4 bases from J, with 14 bases between. The CDR3 runs to 14 residues. This CDR3 is CASSGRGRGETQYF. The CDR3 DNA is TGTGCCAGCAGTGGCCGGGGGCGGGGAGAGACCCAGTACTTC.

This clonotype has just a few counts. The chain is built from TRBV20-1 and TRBJ1-2; unclear D gene. Germline lookup yields CDR1 DFQATT and CDR2 SNEGSKA (reference sequence). Trimming took off 5 bases at V and 0 bases at J, with 10 bases between the two ends. The length of the CDR3 is 13 residues. In DNA, the CDR3 is TGCAGTGCTGAAAGGAAGACTAACTATGGCTACACCTTC. Its translation: CSAERKTNYGYTF.